This TCR beta chain was retrieved from a study of blood T cell repertoires in COVID-19. Turning to the study itself: Acute and convalescent COVID-19 specimens originated in the United States, Italy and Spain. PBMCs, B-cell-depleted T cells, or T cells provided the cDNA or gDNA that made up the material.

Germline CDR1 reads SGHAT; CDR2 reads FQNNGV. V lost 5 bases, J lost 1 base, and 15 bases lay in between. The CDR3 is 15 residues long. Libraries were prepared by immunoSEQ multiplex PCR; TCRdb keeps only in-frame clonotypes and omits some of them. In the table there are roughly 390,000 clones, around 87% of which are singletons. V and J are TRBV11-2 and TRBJ2-7, with D perhaps TRBD2 (6 bases). The sequenced material came from peripheral blood. This TCR was sampled from a woman aged 30 to 39 with COVID-19, enrolled during active disease. The CDR3 here is CASSPAGSGSYEQYF. The CDR3 DNA reads TGTGCCAGCAGCCCCGCAGGTAGCGGTTCCTACGAGCAGTACTTC.